Below, 11 T cell receptor beta chains from the same sample are listed, as sequenced in a study of shared clonotypes between healthy human individuals. TCRdb keeps only in-frame clones here, not all; method: immunoSEQ multiplex PCR. The table records around 990,000 clones, approximately 80% of them present only once. The sample taken for sequencing was memory CD4+ T cells from PBMCs. Subset noted: CD45RA-negative fraction. These receptors were collected from a man between 18 and 35 years old in good health. Some clones in this sample may be carry-over from other donors' samples.

The chain has TRBV5-1 and TRBJ2-5, with 10 bases matching TRBD2. V lost 4 bases and J lost 7; bases outside the gene matches: 7. The CDR3 covers 14 residues. The V gene's germline CDR1 is SGHRS and CDR2 YFSETQ. The CDR3 DNA reads as TGCGCCAGCAGCGGAGCGGGGGGGCAGGGGACCCAGTACTTC. Protein product: CASSGAGGQGTQYF.

This chain links TRBV4-2 with TRBJ1-4, with D possibly TRBD1 on 5 matching bases. This CDR3 region has 14 residues. Germline values: CDR1 LGHNA, CDR2 YNFKEQ. V lost 2 bases and J lost 7, with 11 bases in between. CDR3 sequence reads: CASSQRQPPEKLFF. In DNA, the CDR3 is TGTGCCAGCAGCCAAAGACAGCCACCTGAAAAACTGTTTTTT.

This chain joins TRBV4-3 and TRBJ2-3; no firm D call. V was shortened by 4 bases and J by 0 bases, with 11 bases between the two germline ends. This CDR3 has 15 residues. The germline V gene has CDR1 LGHNA and CDR2 YSLEER. This CDR3 reads CASSPTGFSTDTQYF. CDR3 nucleotide sequence: TGCGCCAGCAGCCCCACTGGTTTTAGCACAGATACGCAGTATTTT.

The chain carries TRBV5-1 and TRBJ1-1, with D uncertain. Trimming took off 3 bases at V and 1 base at J, with 7 bases between the two ends. The germline gives CDR1 SGHRS, CDR2 YFSETQ. The CDR3 covers 13 residues. Here the CDR3 DNA reads TGCGCCAGCAGCTGGGAAGAGAACACTGAAGCTTTCTTT. Its protein is CASSWEENTEAFF.

This clone has more than one count but fewer than ten. Other DNA sequences in this specimen translate into the identical CDR3. The rearrangement joins TRBV5-1 to TRBJ2-7; D not resolved. The germline CDR1 and CDR2 sequences are SGHRS and YFSETQ. This CDR3 spans 12 amino acids. The V end lost 0 bases, the J end lost 3 bases, and 4 bases lay between the germline ends. The chain's CDR3 is CASSLDGYEQYF. The CDR3 DNA sequence: TGCGCCAGCAGCTTGGATGGCTACGAGCAGTACTTC.

This sequence joins TRBV11-1 and TRBJ1-2, with D unresolved. CDR3 size: 15 residues. The germline gives CDR1 SGHAT, CDR2 FQDESV (reference sequence). V lost 0 bases and J 4 bases, leaving 12 bases between the germline ends. The CDR3 loop reads CASSLAFKASYGYTF. DNA for the CDR3: TGTGCCAGCAGCTTAGCGTTCAAGGCCTCCTATGGCTACACCTTC.

The V call is TRBV5-1, the J call TRBJ1-2; TRBD1 matches 12 bases. V lost 2 bases and J lost 6; bases outside the gene matches: 5. The CDR3 extends over 15 amino acids. CDR1 is SGHRS, CDR2 YFSETQ, per germline. The CDR3 DNA is TGCGCCAGCAGCTTCCAGGGACAGGGGGCCGATGGCTACACCTTC. Protein: CASSFQGQGADGYTF.

The rearrangement joins TRBV28 to TRBJ1-1, with D perhaps matching TRBD1 (6 bases). Trimming removed 5 bases at V and 10 bases at J, with 23 bases between. Germline V lookup: CDR1 MDHEN, CDR2 SYDVKM. CDR3 length: 15 residues. This CDR3 is CASSPQGHPRVGAFF. Here the CDR3 DNA reads TGTGCCAGCAGTCCCCAGGGACACCCAAGGGTGGGAGCTTTCTTT.

The rearrangement links TRBV2 to TRBJ2-5, with 14 bases aligning to TRBD2. V lost 5 bases, J lost 5 bases, and 7 bases stayed unmatched. This CDR3 has 16 residues. Looked up from germline, CDR1 is SNHLY and CDR2 is FYNNEI. CDR3 sequence (DNA): TGTGCCAGCAGTTCGCGACTAGCGGGAGGGGAGGAGACCCAGTACTTC. Protein: CASSSRLAGGEETQYF.

This clone was detected only a few times. The V and J genes are TRBV5-1 and TRBJ2-5, with unresolved D. The V end was cut by 5 bases, the J end by 0 bases, with 11 bases between. CDR1 SGHRS and CDR2 YFSETQ come from the germline V gene. The CDR3 covers 14 residues. The CDR3 DNA follows: TGCGCCAGCAGAGTAGGGCTGAACCAAGAGACCCAGTACTTC. Its protein is CASRVGLNQETQYF.

J is TRBJ2-5 and V is TRBV5-1; a possible D gene is TRBD1 (6 bases). The CDR3 extends over 16 amino acids. V lost 0 bases and J 2 bases, leaving 14 bases between the germline ends. Per germline, CDR1 SGHRS and CDR2 YFSETQ. As DNA, the CDR3 is TGCGCCAGCAGCTTGGTGGCAGGGGATCCACAAGAGACCCAGTACTTC. Translated: CASSLVAGDPQETQYF. Drawing the rest from reference TRBV5-1 and TRBJ2-5, the complete variable domain is KAGVTQTPRYLIKTRGQQVTLSCSPISGHRSVSWYQQTPGQGLQFLFEYFSETQRNKGNFPGRFSGRQFSNSRSEMNVSTLELGDSALYLCASSLVAGDPQETQYFGPGTRLLVL.